This T cell receptor beta chain was identified in a study of blood T cells in healthy people across ages. Study findings and constraints: Older age went with lower TCR beta diversity per million T cells, in a roughly linear way.

A second about 6 to 11 cycle PCR used barcoded and J-beta primers. From each sample, at least 2.5 million paired-end reads containing CDR3 were obtained. Each CDR3 protein is one row after TCRdb ran MiXCR on the 5' RACE reads. The sample lists about 1 million distinct CDR3 sequences, under 45% occurring once. The CDR3 totals 14 residues. Germline CDR1 and CDR2: LGHDT and YNNKEL (reference sequence). V was pared by 2 bases and J by 6 bases, with 3 bases of the junction left unmatched. Comment on this clonotype: The target antigen is unknown.

Sequencing used blood. The sequence was obtained from a woman aged 55-69 years in good health. The gene calls are TRBV3-1 and TRBJ1-4, with TRBD1 matching over 7 bases. Here the CDR3 reads CASSQRGLHEKLFF. In nucleotides, the CDR3 is TGTGCCAGCAGCCAAAGGGGGCTTCATGAAAAACTGTTTTTT.